These 18 T cell receptor beta chains share one sample of origin, sequenced in a study of response to subunit inactivated influenza vaccine. From the RT-PCR reads, TCRdb called clonotypes with MiXCR, one entry per CDR3 protein. The sample holds around 850,000 distinct CDR3 sequences, around 18% seen once. The sequences come from PBMCs from blood, collected 5 days after vaccination. The receptors were sampled from a man in his forties or fifties who received an inactivated influenza vaccine.

The chain carries TRBV6-1 and TRBJ2-1; 11 bases match TRBD2. The germline CDR1 and CDR2 sequences are MNHNS and SASEGT. Germline trimming cut 6 bases from V and 12 bases from J; bases unmatched to any gene: 13. This CDR3 is built from 15 residues. The CDR3 nucleotides read TGTGCCAGCAGGCAAATAGCGGGGGGGGTCGATGGGCAGTTCTTC. The encoded protein is CASRQIAGGVDGQFF.

This clonotype was recorded a few times. The V gene is TRBV6-7, the J gene TRBJ1-6; D remains ambiguous. TRBV6-7 has ORF status, its function being uncertain. This CDR3 spans 17 amino acids. Trimming pared 0 bases from V and 5 bases from J, leaving 14 bases between. The CDR3 DNA reads as TGTGCCAGCAGTTACTCTCAGGAGAGGGATAATAATTCACCCCTCCACTTT. It translates to CASSYSQERDNNSPLHF.

On this clonotype itself: A much larger clone sits a single nucleotide away, making a read error possible. The rearrangement uses TRBV10-3 and TRBJ2-7; 7 nucleotides agree with TRBD1. The length of the CDR3 is 11 residues. Germline CDR1 and CDR2: ENHRY and SYGVKD. V lost 8 bases to trimming and J lost 2 bases; unmatched junction nucleotides: 0. CDR3 loop: CAIGTAYEQYF. The DNA for the CDR3 is TGTGCCATCGGGACAGCCTACGAGCAGTACTTC.

A few counts support this clonotype. V is TRBV7-2 and J is TRBJ1-5; D might be TRBD1 (5 bases). From germline, CDR1 is SGHTA and CDR2 FQGNSA. Trimming left V 5 bases short and J 11 bases short, with 25 bases between. The length of the CDR3 is 16 residues. The chain's CDR3 is CASSPTGGGIKRAQHF. CDR3 in DNA: TGTGCCAGCAGCCCGACCGGGGGGGGGATCAAGAGGGCCCAGCATTTT.

This chain joins TRBV9 and TRBJ2-3; D not resolved. Germline V lookup: CDR1 SGDLS, CDR2 YYNGEE. V was cut by 2 bases and J by 1 base, with 11 bases left in between. The CDR3 extends over 15 amino acids. CDR3 bases: TGTGCCAGCAGCGTCGGGTATGTGGGCACAGATACGCAGTATTTT. Its translation: CASSVGYVGTDTQYF.

This clonotype has more than one count but fewer than ten. The V gene is TRBV7-2, the J gene TRBJ2-5, with a possible D match to TRBD1 (5 bases). Germline V gives CDR1 SGHTA, CDR2 FQGNSA. CDR3 length: 13 residues. V dropped 3 bases and J dropped 6 bases, with 11 bases sitting between them. CDR3 DNA: TGTGCCAGCAGCTTGACAGTGGATCAGACCCAGTACTTC. Protein: CASSLTVDQTQYF.

This chain uses TRBV20-1 with TRBJ1-5; no reliable D call. V was clipped by 4 bases and J by 2 bases, with 9 bases between them. CDR3 size: 13 residues. Germline V gives CDR1 DFQATT, CDR2 SNEGSKA (reference sequence). CDR3 sequence (DNA): TGCAGTGCTAAGAAGGGAGGCAATCAGCCCCAGCATTTT. This gives the protein CSAKKGGNQPQHF.

This clonotype has more than one count but fewer than ten. The chain is built from TRBV18 and TRBJ1-2; D gene unclear. Germline CDR1 is KGHSH and CDR2 is LQKENI. Trimming shortened V by 6 bases and J by 3 bases, and 8 bases separated the two germline ends. This CDR3 has 12 amino acids. CDR3 residues: CASSPNDYGYTF. The CDR3 DNA sequence: TGTGCCAGCTCTCCCAATGACTATGGCTACACCTTC.

The chain carries TRBV3-1 and TRBJ1-1; no reliable D call. CDR1 LGHDT and CDR2 YNNKEL come from the germline V gene (reference sequence). The V gene lost 4 bases and the J gene lost 6 bases, with 15 bases spanning the gap. The CDR3 consists of 14 residues. Here the CDR3 DNA reads TGTGCCAGCAGCCTAGCCGCGGGCCGGTCTGAAGCTTTCTTT. This sequence encodes CASSLAAGRSEAFF.

The rearrangement links TRBV4-3 to TRBJ2-7; D ambiguous. V lost 4 bases and J 2 bases, leaving 15 bases between the germline ends. Germline-derived CDR1 and CDR2 are LGHNA and YSLEER. The CDR3 spans 15 residues. The DNA for the CDR3 is TGCGCCAGCAGCCGCACATTCGAGGCCCCCTACGAGCAGTACTTC. Its translation is CASSRTFEAPYEQYF.

This clonotype was observed a handful of times. The V gene is TRBV29-1, the J gene TRBJ2-6; D may be TRBD1 (5 bases). CDR3 length: 13 residues. Looked up from germline, CDR1 is SQVTM and CDR2 is ANQGSEA. Trimming shortened V by 5 bases and J by 2 bases, and 7 bases separated the two germline ends. The CDR3 DNA reads TGCAGCGTTTCAGGGCCTGGGGCCAACGTCCTGACTTTC. It translates to CSVSGPGANVLTF.

The J gene is TRBJ2-6, the V gene TRBV6-1, with 7 bases matching TRBD2. The J segment lost 4 bases and the V segment lost 6 bases, leaving 15 bases of the junction unmatched. Per germline, CDR1 MNHNS and CDR2 SASEGT. The CDR3 totals 18 residues. The CDR3 region is CASRLLRGGARGANVLTF. The CDR3, as DNA: TGTGCCAGCAGGCTACTAAGGGGAGGGGCGAGGGGGGCCAACGTCCTGACTTTC.

The chain is built from TRBV5-4 and TRBJ2-3; D may be TRBD2 (5 bases). The ends were cut back, 2 bases at V and 4 bases at J, with 11 bases in the middle. CDR1 and CDR2 from the germline V gene are SGHNT and YYREEE (reference sequence). The CDR3 length is 14 residues. The CDR3 bases are TGTGCCAGCAGCTTTTACGTGGGAGCAGATACGCAGTATTTT. Its translation is CASSFYVGADTQYF.

This clonotype has a count of ten or more. The V gene is TRBV7-9, the J gene TRBJ2-1; the match to TRBD2 covers 7 bases. This CDR3 has 16 residues. CDR1 and CDR2 from the germline V gene are SEHNR and FQNEAQ (reference sequence). V gave up 2 bases and J gave up 1 base; unmatched junction bases: 5. The CDR3 here is CASSLQSGGSYNEQFF. For the CDR3, the DNA is TGTGCCAGCAGCTTACAGTCCGGGGGGTCCTACAATGAGCAGTTCTTC.

This clonotype was found many times. The V call is TRBV29-1, the J call TRBJ2-1, with 9 bases fitting TRBD2. The CDR3 is made up of 15 amino acids. Germline V gene sequence: CDR1 SQVTM, CDR2 ANQGSEA. The V gene end was trimmed by 7 bases and the J gene end by 9 bases; junction bases not matched to a gene: 16. The DNA of the CDR3 is TGCAGCGCTGGGGAGCCTAGCGGGGCCCCGGGTGAGCAGTTCTTC. Translated, it gives CSAGEPSGAPGEQFF.

This chain connects TRBV20-1 to TRBJ2-7, with a tentative D call TRBD2 (6 bases). V lost 6 bases to trimming and J lost 7 bases, with 13 bases between them. The germline V gene encodes CDR1 DFQATT and CDR2 SNEGSKA (reference sequence). This CDR3 is 11 amino acids long. CDR3 sequence: CSANPGGEQYF. CDR3 in DNA: TGCAGTGCCAACCCCGGGGGAGAGCAGTACTTC.

A few counts support this clonotype. This chain's CDR3 is CASSYGGGPHNEQFF. For the CDR3, the DNA is TGTGCCAGCAGTTACGGGGGAGGGCCCCACAATGAGCAGTTCTTC. This chain uses TRBV6-2 or TRBV6-3 with TRBJ2-1; 7 bases align to TRBD2. With 2 bases clipped from V and 5 bases from J, the junction kept 6 bases outside the gene matches. Germline V gene sequence: CDR1 MNHEY, CDR2 SVGEGT. CDR3 length equals 15 residues.

The chain employs TRBV27 and TRBJ2-1; possible D gene TRBD1, 6 bases. The CDR3 is 15 residues long. Germline V gene data show CDR1 as MNHEY and CDR2 as SMNVEV (reference sequence). The germline V and J ends were trimmed by 5 bases and 9 bases, with 20 bases remaining between them. CDR3 sequence (DNA): TGTGCCAGCAGTACAAACCGAGGCAGGGGTGTTGAGCAGTTCTTC. Protein product: CASSTNRGRGVEQFF.